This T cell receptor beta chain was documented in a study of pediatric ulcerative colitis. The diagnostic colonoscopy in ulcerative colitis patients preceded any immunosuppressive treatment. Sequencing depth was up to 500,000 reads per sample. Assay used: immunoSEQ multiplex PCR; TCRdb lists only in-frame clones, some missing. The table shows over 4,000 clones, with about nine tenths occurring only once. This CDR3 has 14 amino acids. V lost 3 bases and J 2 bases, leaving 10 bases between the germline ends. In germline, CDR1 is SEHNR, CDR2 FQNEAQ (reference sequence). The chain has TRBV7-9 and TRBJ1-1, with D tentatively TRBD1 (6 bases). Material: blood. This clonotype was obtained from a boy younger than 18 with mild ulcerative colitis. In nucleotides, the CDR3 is TGTGCCAGCAGCTTCGGGGGGGCCAACACTGAAGCTTTCTTT. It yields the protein CASSFGGANTEAFF.